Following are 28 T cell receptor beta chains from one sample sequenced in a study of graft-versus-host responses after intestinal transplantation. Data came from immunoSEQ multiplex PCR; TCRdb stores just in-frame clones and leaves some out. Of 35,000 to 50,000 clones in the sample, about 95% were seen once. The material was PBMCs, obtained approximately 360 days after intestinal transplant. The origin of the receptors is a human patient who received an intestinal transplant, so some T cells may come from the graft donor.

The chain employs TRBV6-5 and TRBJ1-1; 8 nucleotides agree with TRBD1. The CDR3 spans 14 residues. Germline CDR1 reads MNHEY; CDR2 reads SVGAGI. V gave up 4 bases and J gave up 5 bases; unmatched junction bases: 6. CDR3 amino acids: CASSSTGGYTEAFF. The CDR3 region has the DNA TGTGCCAGCAGTTCCACAGGGGGTTATACTGAAGCTTTCTTT.

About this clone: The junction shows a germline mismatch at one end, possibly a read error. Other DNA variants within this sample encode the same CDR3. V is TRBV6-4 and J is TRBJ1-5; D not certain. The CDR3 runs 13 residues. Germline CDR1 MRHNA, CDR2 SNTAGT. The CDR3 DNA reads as TGCGCCAGTACCGTCGATAGCAATCAGCCCCAGCATTTT. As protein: CASTVDSNQPQHF.

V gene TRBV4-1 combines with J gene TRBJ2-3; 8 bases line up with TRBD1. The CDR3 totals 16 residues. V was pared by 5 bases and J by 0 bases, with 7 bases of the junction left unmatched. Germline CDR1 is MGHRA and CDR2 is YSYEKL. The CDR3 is CASSMRGQGSTDTQYF. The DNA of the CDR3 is TGCGCCAGCAGCATGAGAGGACAGGGTAGCACAGATACGCAGTATTTT.

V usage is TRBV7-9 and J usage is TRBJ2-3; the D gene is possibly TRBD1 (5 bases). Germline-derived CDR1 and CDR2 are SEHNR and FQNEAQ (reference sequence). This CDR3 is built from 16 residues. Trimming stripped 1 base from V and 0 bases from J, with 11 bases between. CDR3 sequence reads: CASSLVTDSSTDTQYF. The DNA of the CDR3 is TGTGCCAGCAGCTTAGTGACAGACTCTAGCACAGATACGCAGTATTTT. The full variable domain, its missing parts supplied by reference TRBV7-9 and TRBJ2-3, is DTGVSQNPRHKITKRGQNVTFRCDPISEHNRLYWYRQTLGQGPEFLTYFQNEAQLEKSRLLSDRFSAERPKGSFSTLEIQRTEQGDSAMYLCASSLVTDSSTDTQYFGPGTRLTVL.

Here the CDR3 DNA reads TGTGCCAGCAATGCAGGGAGGAGCAATCAGCCCCAGCATTTT. Amino acids: CASNAGRSNQPQHF. The gene calls are TRBV6-5 and TRBJ1-5, with TRBD1 as a possible D gene (5 bases). The CDR3 sequence is 14 residues long. The V gene lost 7 bases and the J gene lost 1 base, with 11 bases spanning the gap. CDR1 is MNHEY, CDR2 SVGAGI, per germline.

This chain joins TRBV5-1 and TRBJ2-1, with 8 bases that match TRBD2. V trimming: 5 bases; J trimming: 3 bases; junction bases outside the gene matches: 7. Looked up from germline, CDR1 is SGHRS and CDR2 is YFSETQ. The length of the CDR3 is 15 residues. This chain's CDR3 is CASSPQREYYNEQFF. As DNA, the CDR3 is TGCGCCAGCAGTCCCCAGCGGGAGTACTACAATGAGCAGTTCTTC.

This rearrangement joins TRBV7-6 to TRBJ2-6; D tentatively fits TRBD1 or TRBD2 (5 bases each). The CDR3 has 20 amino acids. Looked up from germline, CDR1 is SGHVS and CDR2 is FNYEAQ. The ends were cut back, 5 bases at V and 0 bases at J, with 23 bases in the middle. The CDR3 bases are TGTGCCAGCAGCCCCCGTTCCCTAGGGCCGGGGCGCTCTGGGGCCAACGTCCTGACTTTC. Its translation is CASSPRSLGPGRSGANVLTF. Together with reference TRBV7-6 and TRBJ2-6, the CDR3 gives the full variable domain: GAGVSQSPRYKVTKRGQDVALRCDPISGHVSLYWYRQALGQGPEFLTYFNYEAQQDKSGLPNDRFSAERPEGSISTLTIQRTEQRDSAMYRCASSPRSLGPGRSGANVLTFGAGSRLTVL.

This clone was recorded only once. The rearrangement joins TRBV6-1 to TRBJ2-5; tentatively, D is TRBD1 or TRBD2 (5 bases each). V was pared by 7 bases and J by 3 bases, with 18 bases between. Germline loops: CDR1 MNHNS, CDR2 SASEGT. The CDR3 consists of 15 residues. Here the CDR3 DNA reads TGTGCCAGCACCAGACGCCTCCGAGGGGAAGAGACCCAGTACTTC. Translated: CASTRRLRGEETQYF.

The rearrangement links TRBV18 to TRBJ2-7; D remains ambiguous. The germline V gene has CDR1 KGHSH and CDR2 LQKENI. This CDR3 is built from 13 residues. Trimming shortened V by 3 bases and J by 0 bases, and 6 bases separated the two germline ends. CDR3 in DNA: TGTGCCAGCTCACCTCTAGACTCCTACGAGCAGTACTTC. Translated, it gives CASSPLDSYEQYF.

The CDR3 sequence: CASSQEAHEQYF. CDR3 DNA sequence: TGCGCCAGCAGCCAAGAGGCCCACGAGCAGTACTTC. V is TRBV4-3 and J is TRBJ2-7; D not certain. V gave up 0 bases and J gave up 5 bases, with 5 bases separating them. This CDR3 spans 12 amino acids. Per the germline V gene, CDR1 is LGHNA and CDR2 is YSLEER.

The CDR3 DNA is TGCGCCAGCCGACCGGGTCCTAACTCCTACGAGCAGTACTTC. This gives the protein CASRPGPNSYEQYF. The rearrangement joins TRBV10-2 to TRBJ2-7; D gene ambiguous. CDR1 and CDR2 from the germline V gene are WSHSY and SAAADI. V lost 8 bases and J lost 0, with 14 bases in between. This CDR3 comprises 14 residues.

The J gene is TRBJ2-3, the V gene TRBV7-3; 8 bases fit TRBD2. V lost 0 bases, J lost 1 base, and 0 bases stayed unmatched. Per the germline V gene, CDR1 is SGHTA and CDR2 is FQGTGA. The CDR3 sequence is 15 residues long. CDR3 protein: CASSLTSGGTDTQYF. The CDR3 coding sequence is TGTGCCAGCAGCTTAACTAGCGGGGGCACAGATACGCAGTATTTT.

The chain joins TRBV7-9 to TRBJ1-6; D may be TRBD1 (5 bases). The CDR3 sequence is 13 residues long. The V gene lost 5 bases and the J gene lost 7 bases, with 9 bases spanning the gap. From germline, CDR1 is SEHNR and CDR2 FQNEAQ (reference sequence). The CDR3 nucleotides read TGTGCCAGCAGCAGGGGAGGCAATTCACCCCTCCACTTT. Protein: CASSRGGNSPLHF.

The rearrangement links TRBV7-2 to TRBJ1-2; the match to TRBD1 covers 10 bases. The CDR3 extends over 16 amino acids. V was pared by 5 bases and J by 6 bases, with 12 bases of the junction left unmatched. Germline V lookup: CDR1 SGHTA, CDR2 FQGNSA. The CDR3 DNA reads TGTGCCAGCAGCCCCATAGGCGGGGACAGGGGCCATGGCTACACCTTC. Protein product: CASSPIGGDRGHGYTF.

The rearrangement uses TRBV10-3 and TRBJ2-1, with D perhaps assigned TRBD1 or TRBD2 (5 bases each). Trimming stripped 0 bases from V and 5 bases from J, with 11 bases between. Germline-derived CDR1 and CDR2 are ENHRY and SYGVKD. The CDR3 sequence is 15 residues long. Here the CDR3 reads CAISESRGTHNEQFF. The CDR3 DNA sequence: TGTGCCATCAGTGAGTCTAGAGGGACCCACAATGAGCAGTTCTTC.

The DNA for the CDR3 is TGTGCCAGCAGCACCGGGGGGGGGATGGATGGCTACACCTTC. This gives the protein CASSTGGGMDGYTF. The chain links TRBV5-4 to TRBJ1-2, with D perhaps matching TRBD1 (5 bases). Trimming removed 4 bases at V and 6 bases at J, with 16 bases between. Germline CDR1 SGHNT, CDR2 YYREEE (reference sequence). The CDR3 runs 14 residues.

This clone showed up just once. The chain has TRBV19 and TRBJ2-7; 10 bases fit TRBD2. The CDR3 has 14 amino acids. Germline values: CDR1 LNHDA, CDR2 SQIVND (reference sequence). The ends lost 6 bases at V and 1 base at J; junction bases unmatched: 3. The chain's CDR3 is CASRVAGGSYEQYF. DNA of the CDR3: TGTGCCAGTAGGGTAGCGGGAGGATCCTACGAGCAGTACTTC.

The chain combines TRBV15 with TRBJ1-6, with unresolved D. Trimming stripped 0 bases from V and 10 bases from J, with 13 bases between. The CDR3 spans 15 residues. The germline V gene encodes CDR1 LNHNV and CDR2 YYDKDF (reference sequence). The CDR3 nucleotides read TGTGCCACCAGCAGAGATGTCCCCGAGAACTCACCCCTCCACTTT. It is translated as CATSRDVPENSPLHF.

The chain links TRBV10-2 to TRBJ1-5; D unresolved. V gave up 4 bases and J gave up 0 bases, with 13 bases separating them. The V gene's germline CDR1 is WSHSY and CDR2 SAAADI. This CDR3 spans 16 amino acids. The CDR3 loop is CASSASGPYSNQPQHF. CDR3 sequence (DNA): TGCGCCAGCAGTGCATCCGGGCCTTATAGCAATCAGCCCCAGCATTTT.

The CDR3 nucleotides read TGTGCCAGCAGTGAAGTCTCCCTCTGGGAGTCCTACGAGCAGTACTTC. Translating gives CASSEVSLWESYEQYF. The chain uses TRBV6-1 and TRBJ2-7; perhaps TRBD2 as D (5 bases). Trimming took 1 base from V and 1 from J, leaving 14 bases between them. Germline loops: CDR1 MNHNS, CDR2 SASEGT. CDR3 size: 16 residues.

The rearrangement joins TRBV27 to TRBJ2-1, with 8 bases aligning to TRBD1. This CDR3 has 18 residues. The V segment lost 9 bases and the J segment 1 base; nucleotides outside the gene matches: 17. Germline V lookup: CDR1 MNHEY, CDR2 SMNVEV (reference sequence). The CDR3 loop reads CASKPGTGLLKSYNEQFF. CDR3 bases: TGTGCCAGTAAACCCGGGACAGGACTACTAAAATCCTACAATGAGCAGTTCTTC.

The CDR3 sequence is CASSLEFDRMETQYF. The CDR3 DNA follows: TGTGCCAGCAGCTTGGAGTTTGACCGGATGGAGACCCAGTACTTC. The chain employs TRBV5-4 and TRBJ2-5; no firm D call. The V gene's germline CDR1 is SGHNT and CDR2 YYREEE (reference sequence). This CDR3 spans 15 amino acids. V was trimmed by 0 bases and J by 5 bases, leaving 14 bases between them.

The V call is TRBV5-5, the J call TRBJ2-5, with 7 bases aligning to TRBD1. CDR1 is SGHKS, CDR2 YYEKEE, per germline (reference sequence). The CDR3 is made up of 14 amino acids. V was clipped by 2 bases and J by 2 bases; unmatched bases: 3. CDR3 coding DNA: TGTGCCAGCAGCTTTGGGGGACAGCAAGAGACCCAGTACTTC. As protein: CASSFGGQQETQYF. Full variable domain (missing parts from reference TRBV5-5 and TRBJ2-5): DAGVTQSPTHLIKTRGQQVTLRCSPISGHKSVSWYQQVLGQGPQFIFQYYEKEERGRGNFPDRFSARQFPNYSSELNVNALLLGDSALYLCASSFGGQQETQYFGPGTRLLVL.

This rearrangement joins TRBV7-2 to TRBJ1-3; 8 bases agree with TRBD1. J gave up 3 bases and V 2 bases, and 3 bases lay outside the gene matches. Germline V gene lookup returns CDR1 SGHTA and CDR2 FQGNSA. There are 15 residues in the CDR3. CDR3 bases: TGTGCCAGCAGCTTATTCGGGACAGGTGGAAACACCATATATTTT. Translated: CASSLFGTGGNTIYF.

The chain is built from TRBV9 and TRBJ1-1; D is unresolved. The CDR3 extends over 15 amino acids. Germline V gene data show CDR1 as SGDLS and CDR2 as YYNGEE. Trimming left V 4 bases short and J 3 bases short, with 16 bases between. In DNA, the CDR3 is TGTGCCAGCAGCCCCCGAGAGGGTATTTACACTGAAGCTTTCTTT. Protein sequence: CASSPREGIYTEAFF.

The CDR3 region is CASSQSGGANTEAFF. CDR3 coding DNA: TGCGCCAGCAGCCAGTCTGGGGGTGCGAACACTGAAGCTTTCTTT. The chain joins TRBV4-1 to TRBJ1-1, with D perhaps matching TRBD1 (5 bases). V lost 3 bases to trimming and J lost 1 base, with 12 bases between them. This CDR3 has 15 residues. Germline CDR1 is MGHRA and CDR2 is YSYEKL.

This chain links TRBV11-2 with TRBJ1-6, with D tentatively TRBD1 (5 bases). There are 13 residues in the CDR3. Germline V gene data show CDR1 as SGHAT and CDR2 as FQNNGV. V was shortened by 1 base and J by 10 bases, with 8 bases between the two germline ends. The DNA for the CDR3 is TGTGCCAGCAGCTTAGGGGCAGGGTCACCCCTCCACTTT. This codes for CASSLGAGSPLHF.

This chain's CDR3 is CASSQDTVRGREAFF. The CDR3 DNA reads TGCGCCAGCAGCCAAGATACGGTCCGGGGCCGTGAAGCTTTCTTT. This chain joins TRBV4-1 and TRBJ1-1, with a possible D match to TRBD1 (5 bases). The CDR3 has 15 residues. CDR1 and CDR2 from the germline V gene are MGHRA and YSYEKL. The V end lost 0 bases, the J end lost 7 bases, and 15 bases lay between the germline ends.